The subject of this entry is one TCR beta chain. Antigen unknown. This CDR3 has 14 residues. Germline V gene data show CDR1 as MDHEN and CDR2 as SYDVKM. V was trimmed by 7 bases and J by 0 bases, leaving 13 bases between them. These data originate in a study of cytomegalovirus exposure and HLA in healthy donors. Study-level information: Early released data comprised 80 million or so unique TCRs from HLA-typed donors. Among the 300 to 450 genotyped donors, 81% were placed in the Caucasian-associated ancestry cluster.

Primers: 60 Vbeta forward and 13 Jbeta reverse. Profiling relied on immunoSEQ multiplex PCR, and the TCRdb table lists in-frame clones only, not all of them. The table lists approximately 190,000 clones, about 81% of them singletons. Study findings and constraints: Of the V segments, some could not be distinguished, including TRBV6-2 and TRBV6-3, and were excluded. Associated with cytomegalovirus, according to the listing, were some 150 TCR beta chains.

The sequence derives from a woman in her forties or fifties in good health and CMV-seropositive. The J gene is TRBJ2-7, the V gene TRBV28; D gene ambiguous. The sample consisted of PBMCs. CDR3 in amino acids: CASTQGGNSYEQYF. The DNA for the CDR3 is TGTGCCAGCACCCAAGGCGGCAACTCCTACGAGCAGTACTTC.